This T cell receptor (beta chain) was retrieved from a study of blood T cells in healthy people across ages. It was with a sample-barcoded 5' primer and a J-beta primer mix that a second PCR of about 7 to 12 cycles was run. From the 5' RACE reads, TCRdb called clonotypes with MiXCR, one entry per CDR3 protein. Here the sample spans 1.5 million to 2 million distinct CDR3 sequences, about 28% being singletons. The CDR3 totals 13 residues. Per the germline V gene, CDR1 is SGHRS and CDR2 is YFSETQ. Trimming removed 5 bases from V and 6 bases from J, with 13 bases in between. Only a few counts were recorded for this clonotype. Its antigen is currently unknown. Researchers collected about 9.7 milliliters of peripheral blood from every single donor. Study conclusions and caveats: The authors considered diversity estimates from one million T cells to be underestimates. Shifts in expanded clonotypes may have been confounded by donor CMV status, which was unknown. A roughly linear fall in TCR beta diversity per million T cells was seen with increasing age.

Material: blood. The receptor was derived from a woman aged 30 to 39 in good health. The chain uses TRBV5-1 and TRBJ2-3; D is perhaps TRBD1 or TRBD2 (6 bases each). The CDR3 loop is CASSKGGADTQYF. In nucleotides, the CDR3 is TGCGCCAGCAGTAAGGGGGGCGCCGATACGCAGTATTTT.